What follows are 5 T cell receptor beta chains derived from one specimen sequenced in a study of T cell responses to AZD1222 COVID-19 vaccine (dated by TCRdb to about 2021). In the paper's terms, the time point label means: about 28 days (+/-7) after the second vaccine dose. Library preparation used the immunoSEQ multiplex PCR assay. As stored in TCRdb, this immuneACCESS dataset retains in-frame rearrangements with V and J assigned. A fraction of the clones does not appear; measured against another copy, unresolved V genes explain less than half of the discrepancy, and the remainder lacks a known reason. For this sample the table gives about 180,000 clones, of which 94% were detected only once. Of the sample, roughly 1.7% falls within the top ten clones. This material consisted of peripheral blood, taken 28 days after the second AZD1222 dose. These receptors were taken from an adult who received the AZD1222 COVID-19 vaccine.

The CDR3 region has the DNA TGTGCCAGCAGTTCAGGGGGGGATTACAATGAGCAGTTCTTC. Translating gives CASSSGGDYNEQFF. This chain uses TRBV2 with TRBJ2-1; perhaps D is TRBD1 or TRBD2 (7 bases each). V was shortened by 5 bases and J by 4 bases, with 12 bases between the two germline ends. Germline-derived CDR1 and CDR2 are SNHLY and FYNNEI. The CDR3 extends over 14 amino acids.

The V gene is TRBV5-5, the J gene TRBJ1-3, with a possible D match to TRBD1 (6 bases). Between the trimmed V and J ends, which lost 4 bases and 4 bases, there was a span of 18 bases. The CDR3 covers 16 residues. CDR1 is SGHKS, CDR2 YYEKEE, per germline (reference sequence). CDR3 protein: CASSPEAQGRGNTIYF. The CDR3 nucleotides are TGTGCCAGCAGCCCTGAAGCCCAGGGGCGCGGAAACACCATATATTTT. The full variable domain, in which reference TRBV5-5 and TRBJ1-3 provide the parts outside the CDR3, is DAGVTQSPTHLIKTRGQQVTLRCSPISGHKSVSWYQQVLGQGPQFIFQYYEKEERGRGNFPDRFSARQFPNYSSELNVNALLLGDSALYLCASSPEAQGRGNTIYFGEGSWLTVV.

This chain joins TRBV5-1 and TRBJ2-7, with D perhaps TRBD1 (6 bases). Deletions cut 4 bases from V and 2 bases from J, with 16 bases between. CDR1 is SGHRS, CDR2 YFSETQ, per germline. The length of the CDR3 is 15 residues. CDR3 sequence (DNA): TGCGCCAGCAGCCCTCGGACAGATACTACCTACGAGCAGTACTTC. It encodes CASSPRTDTTYEQYF.

The V call is TRBV28, the J call TRBJ2-7; D is perhaps TRBD1 (6 bases). This CDR3 has 15 residues. Trimming removed 8 bases at V and 2 bases at J, with 19 bases between. CDR1 is MDHEN and CDR2 is SYDVKM in the germline V gene. CDR3 loop: CASSLSDRSPYEQYF. As DNA, the CDR3 is TGTGCCAGCTCGTTATCGGACAGATCTCCCTACGAGCAGTACTTC.

This chain connects TRBV7-2 to TRBJ1-6; unclear D gene. From germline, CDR1 is SGHTA and CDR2 FQGNSA. The CDR3 is 14 residues long. V lost 8 bases and J 5 bases, leaving 13 bases between the germline ends. CDR3 DNA: TGTGCCAGCGGCACGAGTGGACATAATTCACCCCTCCACTTT. It specifies CASGTSGHNSPLHF.